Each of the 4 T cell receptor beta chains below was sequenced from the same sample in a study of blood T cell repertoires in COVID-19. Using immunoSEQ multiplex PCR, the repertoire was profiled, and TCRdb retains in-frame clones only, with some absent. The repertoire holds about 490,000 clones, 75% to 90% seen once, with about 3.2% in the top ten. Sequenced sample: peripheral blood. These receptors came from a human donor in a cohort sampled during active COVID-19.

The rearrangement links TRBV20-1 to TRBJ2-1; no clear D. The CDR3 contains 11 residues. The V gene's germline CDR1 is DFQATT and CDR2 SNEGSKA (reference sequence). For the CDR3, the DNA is TGCACCATTCCTCTCGGCAATGAGCAGTTCTTC. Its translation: CTIPLGNEQFF.

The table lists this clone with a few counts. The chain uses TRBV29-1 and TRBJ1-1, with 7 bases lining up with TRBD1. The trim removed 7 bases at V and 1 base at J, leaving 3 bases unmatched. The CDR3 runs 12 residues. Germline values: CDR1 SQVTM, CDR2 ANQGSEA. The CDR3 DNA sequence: TGCAGCGGGCGACAGGGGAACACTGAAGCTTTCTTT. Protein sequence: CSGRQGNTEAFF.

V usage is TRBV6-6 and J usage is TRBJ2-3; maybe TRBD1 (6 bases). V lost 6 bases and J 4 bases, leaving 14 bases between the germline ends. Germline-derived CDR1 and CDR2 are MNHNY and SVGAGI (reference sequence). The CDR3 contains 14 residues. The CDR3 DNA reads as TGTGCCAGCAGGGACAGTGGGACCGCAGATACGCAGTATTTT. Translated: CASRDSGTADTQYF.

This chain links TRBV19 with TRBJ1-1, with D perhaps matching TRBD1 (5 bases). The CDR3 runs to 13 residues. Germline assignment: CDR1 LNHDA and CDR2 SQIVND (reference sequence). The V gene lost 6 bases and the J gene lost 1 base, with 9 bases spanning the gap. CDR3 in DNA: TGTGCCAGTAGCCCTAGGGGGAACACTGAAGCTTTCTTT. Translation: CASSPRGNTEAFF.